Listed below are T cell receptor beta chains from one sample, sequenced in a study of T cell responses to AZD1222 COVID-19 vaccine. Profiled with immunoSEQ multiplex PCR; TCRdb holds only in-frame clones, not every one. The sample consists of around 120,000 clones, 70% to 85% of them appearing once. The sample was peripheral blood, taken on day 0 of AZD1222 vaccination. The receptors come from an adult in good health. Each CDR3 is given with its conserved first and last residue. D genes are given only for firm matches. Size is stated for part of the rows, as once, few or many counts, or as a class when the clone is expanded.

J gene,D gene,V gene,clone size,CDR3 DNA,CDR3 protein
TRBJ2-2,NA,TRBV24-1,many,TGTGCCACCAGTGATTTGCAGGAGACCGGGGAGCTGTTTTTT,CATSDLQETGELFF
TRBJ1-2,NA,TRBV28,NA,TGTGCCAGCTTCTACGGAGGGGCTGATGGCTACACCTTC,CASFYGGADGYTF
TRBJ1-1,NA,TRBV3-1/TRBV3-2,NA,TGTGCCAGCAGCCAGGGGTCGTCTGAAGCTTTCTTT,CASSQGSSEAFF
TRBJ2-3,TRBD2,TRBV7-9,NA,TGTGCCAGCAGCCTAGCGGGGGCGACTTTAGGCACAGATACGCAGTATTTT,CASSLAGATLGTDTQYF
TRBJ1-5,NA,TRBV2,NA,TGTGCCAGCTTAGGGTTGCCTAATCAGCCCCAGCATTTT,CASLGLPNQPQHF
TRBJ2-1,NA,TRBV4-1,NA,TGCGCCAGCAGCCAAGGGCCACTCCACAATGAGCAGTTCTTC,CASSQGPLHNEQFF
TRBJ1-4,TRBD1,TRBV28,NA,TGTGCCAGCAGAGAACCAGGGGGCCTCTCGTTTTTT,CASREPGGLSFF
TRBJ1-3,TRBD1,TRBV15,NA,TGTGCCACCAGCGCTTCTCGACAGGGTCAGGGAAACACCATATATTTT,CATSASRQGQGNTIYF
TRBJ2-2,NA,TRBV6-4,NA,TGTGCCAGCAGTAGGGGCGACACCGGGGAGCTGTTTTTT,CASSRGDTGELFF
TRBJ2-7,NA,TRBV6-5,NA,TGTGCCAGCAAGAGGCTATCTGCCTACGAGCAGTACTTC,CASKRLSAYEQYF
TRBJ1-2,TRBD1,TRBV5-1,once,TGCGCCAGCAGCACAGGGGGCTATGGCTACACCTTC,CASSTGGYGYTF
TRBJ1-1,TRBD1,TRBV14,NA,TGTGCCAGCAGCCCTCGGGACAGGGGGGGGCTAATGAACACTGAAGCTTTCTTT,CASSPRDRGGLMNTEAFF
TRBJ1-2,NA,TRBV7-2,NA,TGTGCCAGCAGCCATAAACAGGGTCGACAAAATGACTACACCTTC,CASSHKQGRQNDYTF
TRBJ1-1,TRBD1,TRBV7-3,NA,TGTGCCAGCAGCTCGCCGGGACAGGGTAAAGCTTTCTTT,CASSSPGQGKAFF
TRBJ2-1,TRBD2,TRBV30,once,TGTGCCCGGACTAGCGGGGGCCTATACAATGAGCAGTTCTTC,CARTSGGLYNEQFF
TRBJ2-7,NA,TRBV7-9,NA,TGTGCCAGCAGCTTAACGGGTCTCAGAGAGGCCTACGAGCAGTACTTC,CASSLTGLREAYEQYF
TRBJ1-3,TRBD1,TRBV15,NA,TGTGCCACAAGACAGGGGGGACATGACACCATATATTTT,CATRQGGHDTIYF
TRBJ2-2,TRBD2,TRBV28,NA,TGTGCCAGCAGTCCCCCCTTGTCCCGACTAGCGGCGAACACCGGGGAGCTGTTTTTT,CASSPPLSRLAANTGELFF
TRBJ1-6,NA,TRBV5-1,NA,TGCGCCAGCAGCTTGGCAGGGAAGGTGGATAATTCACCCCTCCACTTT,CASSLAGKVDNSPLHF
TRBJ2-7,TRBD2,TRBV7-2,NA,TGTGCCAGCAGCTTAGTACTAGCGGGGGGGTCCTACGAGCAGTACTTC,CASSLVLAGGSYEQYF
TRBJ2-7,TRBD1,TRBV19,few,TGTGCCAGTAGTATTTCTCGATCCAGGGGGCAAAATGAGCAGTACTTC,CASSISRSRGQNEQYF
TRBJ1-1,NA,TRBV14,NA,TGTGCCAGCAGCCAATTGGCAGGCAATCGCGCTTTCTTT,CASSQLAGNRAFF
TRBJ1-5,TRBD1,TRBV15,few,TGTGCCACCAGCAGTGGGACAGCAAGCCAGCCCCAGCATTTT,CATSSGTASQPQHF
TRBJ1-5,NA,TRBV27,NA,TGTGCCAGCAGTTTGCGACCAACAGGATGGGATAGCAATCAGCCCCAGCATTTT,CASSLRPTGWDSNQPQHF
TRBJ2-7,TRBD1,TRBV5-1,NA,TGCGCCAGCAGAAGGGACAGGGTTTACGAGCAGTACTTC,CASRRDRVYEQYF
TRBJ1-2,TRBD1,TRBV9,NA,TGTGCCAGCAGCCTAGGGGGCGCGTCTGGCTACACCTTC,CASSLGGASGYTF
TRBJ1-1,NA,TRBV4-1,NA,TGCGCCAGCAGCCAACCGGTGGGGGAGAACACTGAAGCTTTCTTT,CASSQPVGENTEAFF